This entry features one T cell receptor (beta chain) sequence. In this sample, this clonotype turned up many times. Its recognized antigen is unknown. The record has no base qualities; no much larger clone is one base away. The sample's time point, from its label and the paper: newly diagnosed GD, antithyroid drugs for less than 3 months. For both TCR sequencing and RNA sequencing, RNA was extracted from PBMCs using TRIzol. Graves' disease was diagnosed according to American Thyroid Association guidelines. Patients for the study were recruited at an endocrinology department in Xi'an, China. Each patient gave approximately 10 milliliters of peripheral blood, collected in an EDTA anticoagulant tube. PBMCs were isolated by Ficoll Paque Plus density gradient separation without further T cell sorting. An Agilent 2100 Bioanalyzer and agarose gel were used to check RNA quality, while a NanoDrop 2000 measured RNA concentration.

These data originate in a study of regulatory T cells in long-lasting Graves disease (dated by TCRdb to about 2021). Regarding the study in general: In the newly diagnosed Graves' disease group, patients had been taking antithyroid drugs for less than 3 months. This study used TCR sequencing and RNA sequencing of peripheral blood to compare persistent Graves' disease patients against newly diagnosed Graves' disease patients. The study was registered as a clinical trial and conducted in China. A total of roughly 33 samples underwent TCR sequencing: approximately 13 from persistent and about 20 from newly diagnosed Graves' disease patients. Paper-wide results and their limitations: Compared with newly diagnosed patients, patients with persistent Graves' disease had lower TCR Shannon entropy and fewer highly expanded clones, which suggests clonal expansion. Only peripheral blood was studied, because thyroid tissue, the primary lesion, was inaccessible. Sequencing and analysis were restricted to the TCR beta chain. Persistent disease showed preferential use of TRBV28, TRBJ1-2 and TRBJ2-5, whereas newly diagnosed disease favored TRBV20-1 and TRBJ2-1. As a limitation, the authors acknowledged that the small sample size may reduce accuracy. Patients with persistent disease shared more public clonotypes (over 2,500) than newly diagnosed patients did (approximately 1,000).

Clipping removes 2 bases from V and 4 bases from J, with 5 as the unmatched junction base count. Inclusive of the bounding cysteine and phenylalanine, the CDR3 is 15 residues long. The DNA shown is the 45-base CDR3, in frame from base 1. The germline V gene encodes CDR1 LGHDT and CDR2 YNNKEL (reference sequence). Libraries were prepared through multiplex PCR. TCRdb shows the sequencer as Illumina HiSeq 4000. To build TCR beta libraries, CDR3 regions were amplified by Arm-PCR using iRepertoire HTBI primers. Gel purification was performed on PCR products prior to sequencing. For the original study's pipeline: A total of 62 TRBV and 14 TRBJ segments were identified across samples and were used for gene usage analysis of CDR3 amino acid clonotypes. Filtered high-quality paired reads were merged into contigs using COPE and FqMerger. BLAST was used to align contigs to IMGT TRBV, TRBD and TRBJ reference genes, and CDR3 was defined according to IMGT. Any clonotype with a frequency above 0.1% was counted as a highly expanded clone. Shannon entropy served as the measure of repertoire diversity, while the Gini coefficient captured V-J evenness. A clonotype found in more than one individual was treated as public. The public reads were quality trimmed at Q25 with fastp and then assembled into clones with MiXCR by TCRdb, keeping productive beta chains. CDR3 protein duplicates are merged, each entry listing the most common genes and DNA. These V and J calls rely on TCRdb rather than the paper's analysis. This sample comprises 360,000 or so distinct CDR3 sequences, approximately 16% of them detected only once. Approximately 30% of the sample rests with the top ten.

The data also belong to a second study, concerning T cells in Graves' hyperthyroidism and ophthalmopathy. As the second publication notes: Stable Graves' hyperthyroidism was defined as no progression to ophthalmopathy during 18 months of follow-up. Hyperthyroidism patients were aged 18 to 65 years and newly diagnosed, with disease duration of less than 2 months. Any patient with an uncontrolled infection, another autoimmune disease, pregnancy or lactation was excluded. Diagnoses were based on clinical symptoms, serum thyroxine and TRAb, thyroid ultrasound and orbital computed tomography. For the first round of RT-PCR on the TCR CDR3, the HTBI primer set was used together with the Qiagen OneStep RT-PCR kit. Blood samples also contained most of the expanded thyroid clonotypes (frequency above 0.001), which suggests that blood repertoires may reflect thyroid immune responses. A 13 V-J signature model separated ophthalmopathy from stable hyperthyroidism, with about 88% sensitivity and 81.08% specificity in cross-validation and 80%/75% in testing. During validation, the model predicted progression to ophthalmopathy a median of roughly six months ahead of onset, with 70.59% sensitivity and 72.22% specificity. To identify TCR V-J signatures that set the groups apart, the researchers used a discovery cohort of roughly 100 patients, made up of approximately 43 with Graves' ophthalmopathy and about 60 with stable Graves' hyperthyroidism. An independent validation cohort of some 18 hyperthyroidism patients and 17 patients who later progressed to ophthalmopathy tested prospective prediction of ophthalmopathy. The 90 to 100 discovery patients were randomly divided into training and test sets at a 7:3 ratio. In addition, the study compared T-cell repertoires in thyroid tissue and in blood from over 5 Graves' hyperthyroidism patients. Following sampling, methimazole starting at 30 mg daily was given to hyperthyroidism patients, and high-dose intravenous methylprednisolone was given to ophthalmopathy patients. The libraries were constructed in a second round of multiplex PCR and then size-selected and purified. Paired-end sequencing of the libraries was performed with 100 bp reads on an Illumina HiSeq2000. SOAPnuke was used to process the raw data, throwing out any read that contained adapters or uncalled bases, had a mean Phred below 15, or lacked an exact constant-primer or identifier match. High-quality paired reads were merged using COPE v1.2.5, and each unique nucleotide sequence was defined as a clonotype. MiTCR v1.1 was used to align clonotypes to the IMGT TRBV, TRBD and TRBJ reference segments. The analysis was restricted to V-J combinations with a frequency above 0.0001, which together covered 99% to 99.2% of the repertoires. The TCS score was defined as the ratio of F50 (clonal expansion) to E x V (chaos), calculated using BLOSUM62-based TCRdist between CDR3 peptides within each V-J. Welch's t-statistics and random forest reduced just over 500 V-J features to some 14, which were used in a naive Bayes classifier (R e1071). No statistical method was used to fix the sample size in advance, and group allocation was not hidden from the investigators. The paper describes TCR Vbeta CDR3 sequencing of 120 to 150 peripheral blood samples, made up of fewer than 50 ophthalmopathy patients, roughly 80 hyperthyroidism patients and 17 progressor patients.

This sequence was found in a man in his forties with Graves disease. Donor details come from another sample of the same person, matched by shared clones. The sequencing here drew on peripheral blood mononuclear cells (PBMCs), taken at new diagnosis, from a patient treated with antithyroid drugs. This receptor chain uses TRBV3-1 and TRBJ1-2, with TRBD1 identical over 9 junction bases. The CDR3 amino acid sequence is: CASSQLDRGIYGYTF. At the DNA level, the sequence is TGTGCCAGCAGCCAACTGGACAGGGGCATCTATGGCTACACCTTC.